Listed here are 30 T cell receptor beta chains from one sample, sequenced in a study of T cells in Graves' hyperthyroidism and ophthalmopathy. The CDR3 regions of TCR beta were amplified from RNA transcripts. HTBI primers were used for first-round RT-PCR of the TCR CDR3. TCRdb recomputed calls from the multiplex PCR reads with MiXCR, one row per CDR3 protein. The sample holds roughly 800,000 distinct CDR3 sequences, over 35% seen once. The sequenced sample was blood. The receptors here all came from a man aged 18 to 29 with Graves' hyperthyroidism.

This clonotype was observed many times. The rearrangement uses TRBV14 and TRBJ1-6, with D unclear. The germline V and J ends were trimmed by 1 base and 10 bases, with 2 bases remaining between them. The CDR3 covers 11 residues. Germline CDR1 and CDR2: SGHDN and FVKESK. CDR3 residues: CASSQVSPLHF. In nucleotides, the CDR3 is TGTGCCAGCAGCCAAGTGTCACCCCTCCACTTT.

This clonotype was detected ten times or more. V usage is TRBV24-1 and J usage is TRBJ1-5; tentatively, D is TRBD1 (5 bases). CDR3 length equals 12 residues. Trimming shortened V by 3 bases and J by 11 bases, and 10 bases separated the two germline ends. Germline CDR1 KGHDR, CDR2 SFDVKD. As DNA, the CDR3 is TGTGCCACCAGTGATGGGGGGGATACCCAGCATTTT. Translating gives CATSDGGDTQHF.

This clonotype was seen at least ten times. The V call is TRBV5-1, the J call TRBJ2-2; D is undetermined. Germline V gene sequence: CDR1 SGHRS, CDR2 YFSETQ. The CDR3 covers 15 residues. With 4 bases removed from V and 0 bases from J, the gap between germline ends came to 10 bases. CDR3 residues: CASSPGTPNTGELFF. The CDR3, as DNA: TGCGCCAGCAGCCCTGGTACTCCGAACACCGGGGAGCTGTTTTTT.

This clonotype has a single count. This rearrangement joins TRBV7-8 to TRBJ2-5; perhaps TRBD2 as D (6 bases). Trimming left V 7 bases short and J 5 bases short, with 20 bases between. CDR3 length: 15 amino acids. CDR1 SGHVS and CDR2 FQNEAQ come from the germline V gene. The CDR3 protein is CASIYGRRVGETQYF. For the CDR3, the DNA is TGTGCCAGCATATACGGCAGGAGGGTTGGCGAGACCCAGTACTTC.

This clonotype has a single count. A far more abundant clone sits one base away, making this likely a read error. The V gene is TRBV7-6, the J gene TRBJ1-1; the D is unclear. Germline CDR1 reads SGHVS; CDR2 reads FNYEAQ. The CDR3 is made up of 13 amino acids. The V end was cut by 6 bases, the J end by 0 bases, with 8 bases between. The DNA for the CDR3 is TGTGCCAGCAGACCTGACTTGAACACTGAAGCTTTCTTT. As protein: CASRPDLNTEAFF.

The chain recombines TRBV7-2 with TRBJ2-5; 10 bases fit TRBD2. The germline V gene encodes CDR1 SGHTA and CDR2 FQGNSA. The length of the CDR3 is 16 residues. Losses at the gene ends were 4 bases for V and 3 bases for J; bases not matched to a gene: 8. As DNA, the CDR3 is TGTGCCAGCAGCTCAGTAGCGGGGGGACTCAAAGAGACCCAGTACTTC. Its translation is CASSSVAGGLKETQYF. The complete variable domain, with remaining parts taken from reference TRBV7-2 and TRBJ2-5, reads GAGVSQSPSNKVTEKGKDVELRCDPISGHTALYWYRQSLGQGLEFLIYFQGNSAPDKSGLPSDRFSAERTGGSVSTLTIQRTQQEDSAVYLCASSSVAGGLKETQYFGPGTRLLVL.

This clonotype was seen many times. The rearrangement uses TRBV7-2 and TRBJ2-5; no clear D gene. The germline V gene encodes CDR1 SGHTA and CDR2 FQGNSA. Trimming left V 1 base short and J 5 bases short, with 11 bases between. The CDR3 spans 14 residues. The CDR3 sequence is CASSLVQPRETQYF. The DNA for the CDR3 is TGTGCCAGCAGCTTAGTGCAGCCTCGGGAGACCCAGTACTTC.

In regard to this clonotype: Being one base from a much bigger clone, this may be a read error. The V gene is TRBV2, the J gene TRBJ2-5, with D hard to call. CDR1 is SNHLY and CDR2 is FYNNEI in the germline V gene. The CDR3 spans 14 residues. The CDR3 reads CANSEATPQETQYF. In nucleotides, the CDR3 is TGTGCCAACAGTGAGGCTACCCCTCAAGAGACCCAGTACTTC.

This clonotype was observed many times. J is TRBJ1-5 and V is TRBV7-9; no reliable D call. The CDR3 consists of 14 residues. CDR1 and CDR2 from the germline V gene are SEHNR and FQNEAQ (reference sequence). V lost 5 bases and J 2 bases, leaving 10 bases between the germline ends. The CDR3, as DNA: TGTGCCAGCAGCCCTTCCCAGGGCAATCAGCCCCAGCATTTT. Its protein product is CASSPSQGNQPQHF.

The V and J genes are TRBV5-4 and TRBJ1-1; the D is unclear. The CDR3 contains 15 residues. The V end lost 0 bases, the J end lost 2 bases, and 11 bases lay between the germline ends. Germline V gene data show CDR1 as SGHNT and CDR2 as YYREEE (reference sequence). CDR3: CASSLGGEGNTEAFF. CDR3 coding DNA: TGTGCCAGCAGCTTGGGCGGGGAGGGAAACACTGAAGCTTTCTTT. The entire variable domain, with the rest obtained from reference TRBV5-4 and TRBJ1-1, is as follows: ETGVTQSPTHLIKTRGQQVTLRCSSQSGHNTVSWYQQALGQGPQFIFQYYREEENGRGNFPPRFSGLQFPNYSSELNVNALELDDSALYLCASSLGGEGNTEAFFGQGTRLTVV.

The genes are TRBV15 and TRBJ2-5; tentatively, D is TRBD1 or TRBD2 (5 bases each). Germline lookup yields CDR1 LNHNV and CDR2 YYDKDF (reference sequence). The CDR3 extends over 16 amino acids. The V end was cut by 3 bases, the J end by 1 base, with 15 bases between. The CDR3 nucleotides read TGTGCCACCAGCAGCCCAGGGAGTGGGGGCCAAGAGACCCAGTACTTC. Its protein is CATSSPGSGGQETQYF.

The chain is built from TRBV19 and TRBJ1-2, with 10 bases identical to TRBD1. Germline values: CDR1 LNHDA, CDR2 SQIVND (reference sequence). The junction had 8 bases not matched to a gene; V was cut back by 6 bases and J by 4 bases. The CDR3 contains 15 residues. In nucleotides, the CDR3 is TGTGCCAGTAGCCCGGGACAGGGGTTGGGCTATGGCTACACCTTC. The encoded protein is CASSPGQGLGYGYTF.

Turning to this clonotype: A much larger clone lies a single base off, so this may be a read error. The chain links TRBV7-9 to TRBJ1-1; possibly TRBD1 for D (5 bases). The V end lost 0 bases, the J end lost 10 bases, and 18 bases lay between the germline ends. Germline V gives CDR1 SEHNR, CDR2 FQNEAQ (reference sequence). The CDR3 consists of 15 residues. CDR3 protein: CASSLAGPLSGGAFF. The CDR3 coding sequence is TGTGCCAGCAGCTTAGCGGGGCCACTGAGCGGTGGAGCTTTCTTT.

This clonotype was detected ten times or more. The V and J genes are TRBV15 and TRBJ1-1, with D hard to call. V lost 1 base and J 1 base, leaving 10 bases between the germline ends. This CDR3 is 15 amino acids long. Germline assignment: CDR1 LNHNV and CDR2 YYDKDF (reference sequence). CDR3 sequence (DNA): TGTGCCACCAGCAGAGTCGGGCAGCGGAACACTGAAGCTTTCTTT. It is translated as CATSRVGQRNTEAFF.

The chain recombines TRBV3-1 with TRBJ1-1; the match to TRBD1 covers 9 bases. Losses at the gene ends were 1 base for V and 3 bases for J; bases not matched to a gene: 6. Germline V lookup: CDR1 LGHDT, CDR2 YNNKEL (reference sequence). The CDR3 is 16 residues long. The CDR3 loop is CASSQVGQGTYTEAFF. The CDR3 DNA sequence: TGTGCCAGCAGCCAAGTCGGACAGGGGACTTACACTGAAGCTTTCTTT.

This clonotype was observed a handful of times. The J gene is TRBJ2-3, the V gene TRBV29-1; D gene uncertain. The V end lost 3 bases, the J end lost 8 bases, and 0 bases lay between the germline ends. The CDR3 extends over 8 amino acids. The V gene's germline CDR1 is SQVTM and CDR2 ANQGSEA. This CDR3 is CSVDTQYF. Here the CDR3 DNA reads TGCAGCGTTGATACGCAGTATTTT.

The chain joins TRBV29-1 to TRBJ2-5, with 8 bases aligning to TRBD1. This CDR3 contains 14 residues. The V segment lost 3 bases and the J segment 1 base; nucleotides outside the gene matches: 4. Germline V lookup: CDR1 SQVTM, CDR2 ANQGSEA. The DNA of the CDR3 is TGCAGCGTTGAGACAGGGGAGACCCAAGAGACCCAGTACTTC. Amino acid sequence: CSVETGETQETQYF. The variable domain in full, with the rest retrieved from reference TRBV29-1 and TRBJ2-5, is SAVISQKPSRDICQRGTSLTIQCQVDSQVTMMFWYRQQPGQSLTLIATANQGSEATYESGFVIDKFPISRPNLTFSTLTVSNMSPEDSSIYLCSVETGETQETQYFGPGTRLLVL.

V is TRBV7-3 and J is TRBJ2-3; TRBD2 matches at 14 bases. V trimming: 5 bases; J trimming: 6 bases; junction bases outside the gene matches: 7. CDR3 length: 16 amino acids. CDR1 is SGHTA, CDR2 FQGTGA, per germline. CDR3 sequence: CASSLGLAGGADTQYF. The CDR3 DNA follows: TGTGCCAGCAGCCTAGGACTAGCGGGGGGCGCGGATACGCAGTATTTT. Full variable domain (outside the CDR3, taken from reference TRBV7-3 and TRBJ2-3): GAGVSQTPSNKVTEKGKYVELRCDPISGHTALYWYRQSLGQGPEFLIYFQGTGAADDSGLPNDRFFAVRPEGSVSTLKIQRTERGDSAVYLCASSLGLAGGADTQYFGPGTRLTVL.

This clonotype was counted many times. CDR3 sequence: CASSVQGYEQYF. CDR3 DNA: TGTGCCAGCAGTGTTCAGGGGTACGAGCAGTACTTC. The chain uses TRBV2 and TRBJ2-7, with TRBD1 as a possible D gene (6 bases). The germline gives CDR1 SNHLY, CDR2 FYNNEI. The ends were cut back, 4 bases at V and 4 bases at J, with 8 bases in the middle. The CDR3 consists of 12 residues.

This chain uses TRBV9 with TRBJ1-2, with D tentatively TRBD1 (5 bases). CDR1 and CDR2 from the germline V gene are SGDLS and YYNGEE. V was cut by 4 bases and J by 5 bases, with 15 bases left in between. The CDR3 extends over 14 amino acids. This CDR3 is CASSPGRRSYGYTF. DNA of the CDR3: TGTGCCAGCAGCCCAGGGAGACGGAGTTATGGCTACACCTTC.

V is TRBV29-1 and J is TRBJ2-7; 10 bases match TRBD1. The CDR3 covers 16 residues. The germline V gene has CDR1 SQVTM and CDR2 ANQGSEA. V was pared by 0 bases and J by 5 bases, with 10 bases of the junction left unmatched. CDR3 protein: CSVEEIMGQGIHEQYF. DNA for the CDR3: TGCAGCGTTGAAGAAATAATGGGACAGGGGATCCACGAGCAGTACTTC.

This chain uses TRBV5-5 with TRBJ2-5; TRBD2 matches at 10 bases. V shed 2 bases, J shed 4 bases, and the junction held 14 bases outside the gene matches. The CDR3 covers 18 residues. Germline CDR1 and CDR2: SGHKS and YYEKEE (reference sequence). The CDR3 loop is CASSFRLASGSGGETQYF. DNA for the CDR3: TGTGCCAGCAGCTTTCGGTTAGCTAGCGGGAGTGGCGGAGAGACCCAGTACTTC.

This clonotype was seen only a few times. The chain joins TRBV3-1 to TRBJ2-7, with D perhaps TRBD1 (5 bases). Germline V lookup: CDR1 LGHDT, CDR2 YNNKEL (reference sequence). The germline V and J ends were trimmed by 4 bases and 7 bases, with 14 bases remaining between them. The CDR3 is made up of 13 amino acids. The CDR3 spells CASSRQGEGEQYF. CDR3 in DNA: TGTGCCAGCAGCCGACAAGGGGAAGGGGAGCAGTACTTC.

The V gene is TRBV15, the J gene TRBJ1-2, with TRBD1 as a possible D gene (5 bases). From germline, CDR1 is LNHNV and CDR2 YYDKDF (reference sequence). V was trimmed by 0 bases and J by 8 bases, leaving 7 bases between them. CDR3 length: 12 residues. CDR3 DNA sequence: TGTGCCACCAGCAGAGAGCAGGGCGGCTACACCTTC. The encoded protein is CATSREQGGYTF.

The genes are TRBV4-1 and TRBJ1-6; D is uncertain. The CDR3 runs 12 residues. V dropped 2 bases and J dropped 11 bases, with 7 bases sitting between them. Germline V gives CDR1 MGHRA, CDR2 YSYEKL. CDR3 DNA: TGCGCCAGCAGCCAACACAGCGCACCCCTCCACTTT. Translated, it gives CASSQHSAPLHF.

In DNA form, the CDR3 reads TGTGCCTGGCTAGCGGGCGGCAACGCGGGCTACGAGCAGTTCTTC. Amino acids: CAWLAGGNAGYEQFF. The rearrangement joins TRBV7-9 to TRBJ2-7; 8 bases agree with TRBD2. TRBJ2-1 matches the DNA end more closely, so the J call is doubtful. From germline, CDR1 is SEHNR and CDR2 FQNEAQ (reference sequence). This CDR3 is built from 15 residues.

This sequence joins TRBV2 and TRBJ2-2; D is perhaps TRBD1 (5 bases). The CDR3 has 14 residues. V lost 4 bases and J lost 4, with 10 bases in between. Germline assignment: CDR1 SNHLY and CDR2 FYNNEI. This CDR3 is CASSGTLTTGELFF. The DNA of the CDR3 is TGTGCCAGCAGTGGGACATTAACCACCGGGGAGCTGTTTTTT.

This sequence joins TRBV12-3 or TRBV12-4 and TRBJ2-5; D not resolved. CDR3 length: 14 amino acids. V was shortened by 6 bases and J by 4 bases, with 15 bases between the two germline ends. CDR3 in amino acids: CASSREGQVETQYF. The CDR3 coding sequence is TGTGCCAGCAGCCGCGAAGGGCAGGTAGAGACCCAGTACTTC.

CDR3 sequence reads: CASSLPHGGMSYEQYF. CDR3 coding DNA: TGTGCCAGCAGCCTCCCTCATGGGGGTATGTCCTACGAGCAGTACTTC. V and J are TRBV7-2 and TRBJ2-7; D may correspond to TRBD1 or TRBD2 (5 bases each). The ends were cut back, 5 bases at V and 1 base at J, with 18 bases in the middle. CDR1 is SGHTA and CDR2 is FQGNSA in the germline V gene. The CDR3 runs 16 residues.

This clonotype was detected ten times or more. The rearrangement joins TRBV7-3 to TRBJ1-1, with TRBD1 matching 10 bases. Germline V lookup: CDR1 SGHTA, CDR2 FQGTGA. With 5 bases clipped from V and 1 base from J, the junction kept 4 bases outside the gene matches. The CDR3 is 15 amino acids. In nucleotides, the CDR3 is TGTGCCAGCAGCGGACAGGGGGAGAAGAACACTGAAGCTTTCTTT. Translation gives CASSGQGEKNTEAFF.